The rows below give T cell receptor beta chains drawn from one sample of a study of T cell responses to AZD1222 COVID-19 vaccine. Generated by immunoSEQ multiplex PCR, the TCRdb table keeps only in-frame clones and is missing some. Among approximately 200,000 clones listed, 85% to 95% were seen once. The sequenced sample was peripheral blood, obtained on day 0 of AZD1222 vaccination. These receptors were taken from an adult in good health. Each CDR3 is given with its conserved first and last residue. Each record gives: D gene, V gene, CDR3 length, clone size, J gene, CDR3 DNA, CDR3 protein. The D gene is left open where the match is weak. Clone size is not always given. Where it is, it says once, few, many or a class for expanded clones.

D gene: -
V gene: TRBV5-1
CDR3 length: 15
clone size: -
J gene: TRBJ1-5
CDR3 DNA: TGCGCCAGCAGCTTGGACGGGACCCTCGGGCAGCCCCAGCATTTT
CDR3 protein: CASSLDGTLGQPQHF

D gene: -
V gene: TRBV19
CDR3 length: 14
clone size: -
J gene: TRBJ1-3
CDR3 DNA: TGTGCCAGTAGTCACCAGGACTCTGGAAACACCATATATTTT
CDR3 protein: CASSHQDSGNTIYF

D gene: -
V gene: TRBV7-2
CDR3 length: 14
clone size: once
J gene: TRBJ1-5
CDR3 DNA: TGTGCCAGCAGCCCCCTGGGAGGCAATCAGCCCCAGCATTTT
CDR3 protein: CASSPLGGNQPQHF

D gene: -
V gene: TRBV15
CDR3 length: 15
clone size: -
J gene: TRBJ2-5
CDR3 DNA: TGTGCCACCAGGGTCGGGAGTGTGTACCAAGAGACCCAGTACTTC
CDR3 protein: CATRVGSVYQETQYF

D gene: -
V gene: TRBV5-1
CDR3 length: 17
clone size: -
J gene: TRBJ2-2
CDR3 DNA: TGCGCCAGCAGCGGTAGGGGCAGCGGGCCCCTGGCCGGGGAGCTGTTTTTT
CDR3 protein: CASSGRGSGPLAGELFF

D gene: -
V gene: TRBV6-5
CDR3 length: 12
clone size: -
J gene: TRBJ2-7
CDR3 DNA: TGTGCCAGCAGGACAGATACGAACGAGCAGTACTTC
CDR3 protein: CASRTDTNEQYF

D gene: -
V gene: TRBV6-5
CDR3 length: 14
clone size: few
J gene: TRBJ2-3
CDR3 DNA: TGTGCCAGCACCGATCCCTATGGGGCAGATACGCAGTATTTT
CDR3 protein: CASTDPYGADTQYF

D gene: TRBD2
V gene: TRBV7-8
CDR3 length: 17
clone size: -
J gene: TRBJ2-1
CDR3 DNA: TGTGCCAGCAGCCCAAATGGACTAGCGAGAATTTACAATGAGCAGTTCTTC
CDR3 protein: CASSPNGLARIYNEQFF

D gene: TRBD2
V gene: TRBV9
CDR3 length: 15
clone size: -
J gene: TRBJ2-7
CDR3 DNA: TGTGCCAGCAGCGTAGGTGGGACTAGCGGGTACGAGCAGTACTTC
CDR3 protein: CASSVGGTSGYEQYF

D gene: TRBD1
V gene: TRBV24-1
CDR3 length: 15
clone size: -
J gene: TRBJ1-1
CDR3 DNA: TGTGCCACCAGTGATCCGGGACAGGGGAACACTGAAGCTTTCTTT
CDR3 protein: CATSDPGQGNTEAFF

D gene: TRBD1
V gene: TRBV28
CDR3 length: 16
clone size: -
J gene: TRBJ1-4
CDR3 DNA: TGTGCCAGCAGTCACGAAATGACAGGGATCGTTGAAAAACTGTTTTTT
CDR3 protein: CASSHEMTGIVEKLFF

D gene: -
V gene: TRBV27
CDR3 length: 11
clone size: -
J gene: TRBJ1-5
CDR3 DNA: TGTGCCAGCGGTTTAAATCAGCCCCAGCATTTT
CDR3 protein: CASGLNQPQHF

D gene: -
V gene: TRBV28
CDR3 length: 15
clone size: -
J gene: TRBJ2-7
CDR3 DNA: TGTGCCAGCAGTTTTCTAGAGCGGTTCTCCTACGAGCAGTACTTC
CDR3 protein: CASSFLERFSYEQYF

D gene: -
V gene: TRBV12-5
CDR3 length: 15
clone size: -
J gene: TRBJ2-3
CDR3 DNA: TGTGCTAGTGCCGTAAAAAACGGGGGCCAAGATACGCAGTATTTT
CDR3 protein: CASAVKNGGQDTQYF

D gene: TRBD1
V gene: TRBV5-1
CDR3 length: 15
clone size: -
J gene: TRBJ1-1
CDR3 DNA: TGCGCCAGCAGCCAGGGGGGGCGGTTGAACACTGAAGCTTTCTTT
CDR3 protein: CASSQGGRLNTEAFF

D gene: TRBD1
V gene: TRBV19
CDR3 length: 16
clone size: -
J gene: TRBJ1-2
CDR3 DNA: TGTGCCAGTAGTCCCGGGACAGGTCCAAGTAACTATGGCTACACCTTC
CDR3 protein: CASSPGTGPSNYGYTF

D gene: -
V gene: TRBV29-1
CDR3 length: 14
clone size: -
J gene: TRBJ2-7
CDR3 DNA: TGCAGCGTTGCAACCCGGGGGAACTCCTACGAGCAGTACTTC
CDR3 protein: CSVATRGNSYEQYF

D gene: TRBD2
V gene: TRBV5-4
CDR3 length: 15
clone size: -
J gene: TRBJ2-1
CDR3 DNA: TGTGCCAGCAGCTTGGAGATAGCGGGAGGGGATGAGCAGTTCTTC
CDR3 protein: CASSLEIAGGDEQFF

D gene: TRBD2
V gene: TRBV9
CDR3 length: 17
clone size: -
J gene: TRBJ2-7
CDR3 DNA: TGTGCCAGCAGCGTTGGAACTAGCGGGAGGCTTTCCTACGAGCAGTACTTC
CDR3 protein: CASSVGTSGRLSYEQYF

D gene: -
V gene: TRBV29-1
CDR3 length: 13
clone size: -
J gene: TRBJ1-1
CDR3 DNA: TGCAGCGTTGAGGCCAGATTGAACACTGAAGCTTTCTTT
CDR3 protein: CSVEARLNTEAFF

D gene: -
V gene: TRBV6-4
CDR3 length: 16
clone size: -
J gene: TRBJ1-2
CDR3 DNA: TGTGCCAGCAGAAGGTATAGGGAAGCAAATAACTATGGCTACACCTTC
CDR3 protein: CASRRYREANNYGYTF

D gene: TRBD2
V gene: TRBV28
CDR3 length: 15
clone size: -
J gene: TRBJ2-3
CDR3 DNA: TGTGCCAGCAGTTTTTCTAGCGGGTACACAGATACGCAGTATTTT
CDR3 protein: CASSFSSGYTDTQYF

D gene: -
V gene: TRBV12-3/TRBV12-4
CDR3 length: 13
clone size: -
J gene: TRBJ2-5
CDR3 DNA: TGTGCCAGCGGACCCCTCGCCCACGAGACCCAGTACTTC
CDR3 protein: CASGPLAHETQYF

D gene: TRBD1
V gene: TRBV28
CDR3 length: 16
clone size: few
J gene: TRBJ1-4
CDR3 DNA: TGTGCCAGCAGGGGGACAGGGGGAGAAACTCGCGAAAAACTGTTTTTT
CDR3 protein: CASRGTGGETREKLFF

D gene: -
V gene: TRBV5-1
CDR3 length: 17
clone size: -
J gene: TRBJ2-6
CDR3 DNA: TGCGCCAGCAGGGTGGGGGACCCCGGCTCTGGGGCCAACGTCCTGACTTTC
CDR3 protein: CASRVGDPGSGANVLTF

D gene: TRBD1
V gene: TRBV27
CDR3 length: 13
clone size: -
J gene: TRBJ1-5
CDR3 DNA: TGTGCCAGCAGGCGGGACAGGGTCCAGCCCCAGCATTTT
CDR3 protein: CASRRDRVQPQHF

D gene: -
V gene: TRBV19
CDR3 length: 17
clone size: -
J gene: TRBJ2-7
CDR3 DNA: TGTGCCAGTGAGGCACTGGGAGGTATTGAACTAGCATTCGAGCAGTACTTC
CDR3 protein: CASEALGGIELAFEQYF

D gene: -
V gene: TRBV7-8
CDR3 length: 14
clone size: -
J gene: TRBJ2-1
CDR3 DNA: TGTGCCAGCAGCCGGGACTCGGTAGGGGATGAGCAGTTCTTC
CDR3 protein: CASSRDSVGDEQFF

D gene: -
V gene: TRBV19
CDR3 length: 15
clone size: -
J gene: TRBJ1-2
CDR3 DNA: TGTGCCAGTAGTGACAGCGCTTCAGGAGACTATGGCTACACCTTC
CDR3 protein: CASSDSASGDYGYTF

D gene: -
V gene: TRBV2
CDR3 length: 15
clone size: -
J gene: TRBJ1-5
CDR3 DNA: TGTGCCAGCAGTGAATGGGCAGGTAGCAATCAGCCCCAGCATTTT
CDR3 protein: CASSEWAGSNQPQHF

D gene: -
V gene: TRBV10-1
CDR3 length: 15
clone size: -
J gene: TRBJ2-7
CDR3 DNA: TGCGCCAGCAGTGAGTCGGGTGACGAAACCTACGAGCAGTACTTC
CDR3 protein: CASSESGDETYEQYF

D gene: -
V gene: TRBV5-1
CDR3 length: 15
clone size: -
J gene: TRBJ2-7
CDR3 DNA: TGCGCCAGCAGCCCGCCAGGCGCCAGCTCCTACGAGCAGTACTTC
CDR3 protein: CASSPPGASSYEQYF

D gene: -
V gene: TRBV10-3
CDR3 length: 12
clone size: -
J gene: TRBJ1-2
CDR3 DNA: TGTGCCACCTCACAGGAGAACTATGGCTACACCTTC
CDR3 protein: CATSQENYGYTF

D gene: -
V gene: TRBV9
CDR3 length: 16
clone size: -
J gene: TRBJ1-2
CDR3 DNA: TGTGCCAGCAGCGTAGGGCCCTCGAGCGGAATCGATGGCTACACCTTC
CDR3 protein: CASSVGPSSGIDGYTF

D gene: -
V gene: TRBV3-1/TRBV3-2
CDR3 length: 14
clone size: -
J gene: TRBJ2-3
CDR3 DNA: TGTGCCAGCAGCCAAGATAGCGCCACAGATACGCAGTATTTT
CDR3 protein: CASSQDSATDTQYF

D gene: TRBD2
V gene: TRBV7-6
CDR3 length: 14
clone size: -
J gene: TRBJ2-7
CDR3 DNA: TGTGCCAGCAGCTCGGGACTAGCGCGGTCCGAGCAGTACTTC
CDR3 protein: CASSSGLARSEQYF

D gene: -
V gene: TRBV6-5
CDR3 length: 12
clone size: -
J gene: TRBJ2-1
CDR3 DNA: TGTGCCAGCAGTTACAGGGGTGATGAGCAGTTCTTC
CDR3 protein: CASSYRGDEQFF

D gene: TRBD1
V gene: TRBV7-9
CDR3 length: 16
clone size: -
J gene: TRBJ1-2
CDR3 DNA: TGTGCCAGCAGCTTAGGGCGGGGACAGGGGTCAGCTTCCTACACCTTC
CDR3 protein: CASSLGRGQGSASYTF

D gene: -
V gene: TRBV19
CDR3 length: 16
clone size: -
J gene: TRBJ1-6
CDR3 DNA: TGTGCCAGTAGTAATATCATGGGACATTCGAATTCACCCCTCCACTTT
CDR3 protein: CASSNIMGHSNSPLHF

D gene: -
V gene: TRBV5-4
CDR3 length: 18
clone size: -
J gene: TRBJ1-5
CDR3 DNA: TGTGCCAGCAGGTACCCGGAGACAGACCAAATTAGCAATCAGCCCCAGCATTTT
CDR3 protein: CASRYPETDQISNQPQHF

D gene: -
V gene: TRBV7-3
CDR3 length: 14
clone size: -
J gene: TRBJ2-5
CDR3 DNA: TGTGCCAGCAGGTCCGATTACCCCCAAGAGACCCAGTACTTC
CDR3 protein: CASRSDYPQETQYF

D gene: TRBD2
V gene: TRBV7-3
CDR3 length: 20
clone size: -
J gene: TRBJ2-1
CDR3 DNA: TGTGCCAGCAGCTCACCCCTCGGGATAGCGGGAGGCCCTCCGTTAAATGAGCAGTTCTTC
CDR3 protein: CASSSPLGIAGGPPLNEQFF

D gene: TRBD1
V gene: TRBV2
CDR3 length: 14
clone size: -
J gene: TRBJ2-7
CDR3 DNA: TGTGCCAGCACCCGGCAGGGACAGGGGGCCGAGCAGTACTTC
CDR3 protein: CASTRQGQGAEQYF

D gene: TRBD1
V gene: TRBV24-1
CDR3 length: 15
clone size: -
J gene: TRBJ1-2
CDR3 DNA: TGTGCCACCAGTGATTTCCCAGGGGGCGACTATGGCTACACCTTC
CDR3 protein: CATSDFPGGDYGYTF

D gene: TRBD2
V gene: TRBV4-2
CDR3 length: 18
clone size: -
J gene: TRBJ2-4
CDR3 DNA: TGTGCCAGCAGCCAAGGGACTAGCGGGAGGGCCGTCGAAAACATTCAGTACTTC
CDR3 protein: CASSQGTSGRAVENIQYF

D gene: -
V gene: TRBV5-4
CDR3 length: 13
clone size: -
J gene: TRBJ1-4
CDR3 DNA: TGTGCCAGCAGCCAGAGGACTAATGAAAAACTGTTTTTT
CDR3 protein: CASSQRTNEKLFF

D gene: -
V gene: TRBV28
CDR3 length: 15
clone size: few
J gene: TRBJ2-3
CDR3 DNA: TGTGCCAGCTGGAGTACGAACTTTTTCACAGATACGCAGTATTTT
CDR3 protein: CASWSTNFFTDTQYF

D gene: TRBD1
V gene: TRBV6-5
CDR3 length: 12
clone size: -
J gene: TRBJ1-2
CDR3 DNA: TGTGCCAGCAGCTCGACAGGGGATGGCTACACCTTC
CDR3 protein: CASSSTGDGYTF

D gene: -
V gene: TRBV27
CDR3 length: 15
clone size: -
J gene: TRBJ2-1
CDR3 DNA: TGTGCCAGCAGTTTACGATTGGGGGGATACAATGAGCAGTTCTTC
CDR3 protein: CASSLRLGGYNEQFF

D gene: -
V gene: TRBV7-8
CDR3 length: 12
clone size: -
J gene: TRBJ1-2
CDR3 DNA: TGTGCCAGCAGCTTAACTAACTATGGCTACACCTTC
CDR3 protein: CASSLTNYGYTF

D gene: -
V gene: TRBV18
CDR3 length: 13
clone size: -
J gene: TRBJ1-4
CDR3 DNA: TGTGCCAGCCACAGGGACCTGGGAGAAAAACTGTTTTTT
CDR3 protein: CASHRDLGEKLFF

D gene: TRBD1
V gene: TRBV27
CDR3 length: 15
clone size: -
J gene: TRBJ2-1
CDR3 DNA: TGTGCCAGCAGTCCTCGACAGGGCCAGTACAATGAGCAGTTCTTC
CDR3 protein: CASSPRQGQYNEQFF

D gene: -
V gene: TRBV7-3
CDR3 length: 15
clone size: -
J gene: TRBJ1-3
CDR3 DNA: TGTGCCAGCAGCATGGGAGGACCTCCTGGAAACACCATATATTTT
CDR3 protein: CASSMGGPPGNTIYF

D gene: -
V gene: TRBV28
CDR3 length: 14
clone size: -
J gene: TRBJ1-5
CDR3 DNA: TGTGCCAGCAGCCCCGACAGTAGCAATCAGCCCCAGCATTTT
CDR3 protein: CASSPDSSNQPQHF

D gene: -
V gene: TRBV2
CDR3 length: 15
clone size: once
J gene: TRBJ2-6
CDR3 DNA: TGTGCCAGCAGGGGATTTGAGGCTGGGGCCAACGTCCTGACTTTC
CDR3 protein: CASRGFEAGANVLTF